This T cell receptor (beta chain) was found in a study of shared clonotypes between healthy human individuals. CDR1 and CDR2 from the germline V gene are MNHNS and SASEGT. The CDR3 is 12 residues long. Trimming shortened V by 3 bases and J by 5 bases, and 6 bases separated the two germline ends. Assay used: immunoSEQ multiplex PCR; TCRdb lists only in-frame clones, some missing. The data contain about 700,000 clones, approximately 74% of them singletons. The material sequenced was memory CD4+ T cells sorted from blood. Sample subset: CD45RA-negative fraction. The sequence was obtained from a woman in her 30s in good health. V usage is TRBV6-1 and J usage is TRBJ2-3; D unresolved. The CDR3 nucleotides are TGTGCCAGCAGTGATTTGCTAGATACGCAGTATTTT. Its protein product is CASSDLLDTQYF.